This T cell receptor (beta chain) was captured by sequencing in a study of cytomegalovirus exposure and HLA in healthy donors (dated by TCRdb to about 2017). For the wider study: An earlier analysis of several hundred of the donors reported roughly 270 Gb of sequence data and approximately 110 million unique TCR beta sequences from about 180 million T cells. Roughly 300 gigabases of sequencing data and 70 million to 85 million unique TCR sequences were included in an early release covering 550 to 650 HLA-typed donors. The genetic ancestry cluster associated with self-reported Caucasian donors included about 81% of the roughly 400 genotyped donors. The aim of the study was to test whether cataloging public T cell receptors could identify signatures of past pathogen exposure. The study used immunosequencing to profile the T cell repertoires of approximately 690 subjects and linked those repertoires to cytomegalovirus serostatus. A separate validation cohort of 100 to 150 different subjects was used in addition to the roughly 620-subject first cohort. To predict cytomegalovirus infection status, the study combined high-throughput TCR immunosequencing, statistical association of individual TCRs with disease status, and machine learning. In a later analysis, previously published TCR beta repertoires from hundreds of donors were re-analyzed and high-resolution HLA genotyping was added so that TCR occurrence patterns could be studied. Rather than drawing on any new phenotypic data, the later analysis identified candidate immune exposures from TCR beta sequences and the way those sequences occurred across donors. In an earlier analysis of 500 to 650 of the donors, high-throughput TCR beta sequencing was used to judge whether each TCR beta V gene segment behaved as functional or pseudogenic. Alongside the repertoire data, information on donor age, sex, ethnicity and CMV serostatus was compiled. A later genetic analysis took genome-wide SNP genotypes for 398 of the 666 donors and used that subset as a discovery cohort. All discovery cohort repertoires had been generated on a single sequencing platform. Both class I and class II loci were covered by HLA typing, at four-digit resolution. Typing coverage varied by locus: roughly 629-640 donors for A, B, C, DRB1 and DQB1; some 520 for DQA1; nearly 610 for DPA1; about 450 for DPB1. About five DR-DQ haplotypes were handled as single units for association and clustering because linkage in the cohort was strong. Among 300 to 500 genotyped donors of the cohort, an average of roughly 230,000 unique TCR beta nucleotide sequences was sequenced per donor, of which about 20% were non-productive. The paper as a whole reports these results and caveats: Some IMGT-functional V segments, including TRBV6-2 and TRBV6-3, could not be distinguished by the 87-base-pair reads and were therefore excluded. A total of fewer than 200 TCR beta chains were listed by the study as associated with cytomegalovirus. Linkage disequilibrium might explain the correlated functional status among segregating V segments, but an unknown experimental factor could not be ruled out. Compared with equally common non-associated chains, HLA-associated TCR beta chains in a later analysis were more clonally expanded and had lower generation probabilities. A cluster of highly shared sequence variants was judged likely to be a technical artifact of the sequencing pipeline. Immune exposure information for the cohort was limited to CMV serostatus. According to a later analysis, parvovirus B19, influenza, CMV and Epstein-Barr virus appeared linked to several top co-occurrence clusters. Because some donors lacked HLA typing at each locus, the association tests relied only on the typed subset. In a later genetic analysis, a missense DCLRE1C variant was associated with V-gene and J-gene trimming of TCR beta chains, and the association was replicated in an independent cohort. The classifier was reported to diagnose cytomegalovirus status with high specificity and sensitivity in both the original cohort and the validation cohort. According to a later genetic analysis, donors in an Asian-associated ancestry cluster had fewer N-insertions in productive TCRs than the approximately 670-donor mean. Three of the identified cytomegalovirus-associated TCR beta chains were confirmed in vitro to be specific for cytomegalovirus antigens. Most TCR sequences were observed very rarely across donors, whereas some public TCRs were present in many individuals. In a later analysis, most CMV-associated TCR beta chains were found to appear HLA-restricted, with HLA associations seemingly driven largely by CMV exposure. Only TCR beta chains were sequenced in this cohort, and the absence of alpha or paired-chain data limited detectable features. In a later analysis, the rate of TCR association differed among HLA loci, with DRB1 alleles having the most associated TCRs and HLA-C alleles having the fewest. Strong co-occurrence of HLA alleles, especially DR and DQ, made assigning TCR associations to individual alleles difficult. A later analysis associated 15,000 or so TCR beta sequences with specific HLA alleles at a false discovery rate of 0.05. It was suggested by the authors that the approach could potentially be generalized to other disease states and immunological phenotypes. A further reported finding was that TCR beta sequences accurately predicted the HLA-A and HLA-B alleles for most subjects in the first cohort. Presence/absence analyses assumed roughly uniform sequencing depth across donors, an assumption that may not hold. In an earlier analysis of around 500 of the donors, most TCR beta V segments appeared in productive rearrangements about 87% or about 30% of the time, broadly matching IMGT annotations. Because counts were too low, under 20 rarely observed V segments, including chromosome 9 orphons, were left out of the earlier analysis of some 640 of the donors.

In total, approximately 700 healthy bone marrow donors made up the cohort. At the time of sampling, all cohort members were nominally healthy, though unrecorded immune exposures were likely present. The donor tested CMV seronegative and was one of the 352 seronegative cohort members. A peripheral blood sample was provided by each donor, and peripheral blood mononuclear cells were used for TCR beta sequencing. Genomic DNA extraction from the blood cell samples was performed with the Qiagen DNeasy Blood Extraction Kit. Comments on this clone: The clone's antigen remains unknown. The sample holds no much larger clone one base away, and base qualities are not on file.

Including cysteine and phenylalanine, the CDR3 has 16 amino acids. Of the read, only the CDR3 DNA is kept; its 48 bases are in frame from base 1. Trimmed from V: 5 bases; trimmed from J: 7 bases; junction bases lacking a gene match: 9. As encoded in the germline V gene, CDR1 is SGHVS while CDR2 is FNYEAQ. Libraries were made using the immunoSEQ multiplex PCR assay. For the multiplex PCR, a mixture combining 60 forward primers for TCR Vbeta segments and 13 reverse primers for TCR Jbeta segments was used. Amplification of the CDR3 region of rearranged TCR beta genes was performed with a multiplex PCR assay on genomic DNA. On the Illumina HiSeq System, the amplified TCR beta libraries were sequenced as 87-base-pair reads. In the paper's pipeline: A later analysis tallied around 82 million unique TCR beta chains across the 666 repertoires, and around 9.9 million of those chains were shared by two or more donors. To remove PCR and sequencing errors, raw reads were error-corrected and collapsed into unique sequences using a nearest-neighbor algorithm that merged closely related sequences. Alignment of CDR3 sequences to IMGT reference sequences was used to assign V, D and J gene segments. For a sequence to be retained, a match of at least six nucleotides was required to both a V gene segment and a J gene segment. Rearrangements were classified as productive when the CDR3 lacked stop codons and remained in frame with V and J, and all other rearrangements were classified as non-productive. Following IMGT convention, CDR3 was defined as the stretch from the second conserved V-encoded cysteine up to the conserved J-encoded phenylalanine. The earlier analysis of more than 450 of the donors excluded sequences that lacked an unambiguous match to a single V gene segment. An earlier analysis of a few hundred of the donors classified V segments as functional when productive rearrangements were above 56.7% and as segregating when the standard deviation between donors was above 5%. A statistical classification framework was built to diagnose cytomegalovirus status from the catalog of TCR beta chain sequences. In a later analysis, V and J genes were assigned by comparing TCR nucleotide sequences against IMGT/GENE-DB human TR gene sequences. In a later analysis, CDR3 sequences and most-parsimonious VDJ recombination scenarios were assigned using the TCRdist pipeline. In a later analysis, each TCR beta chain was defined by its CDR3 amino acid sequence together with its V-gene family, and reads without a unique V-gene family were excluded. A later analysis removed 592 highly shared, low-generation-probability nucleotide sequences to deal with suspected cross-contamination and a sequencing artifact. In a later analysis, a clonal expansion index was calculated for each public chain from normalized within-repertoire ranks of inferred template counts. Generation probabilities in a later analysis came from a VDJ recombination model fitted to out-of-frame rearrangements, and those results were checked against IGoR. In a later analysis, TCR-TCR, TCR-HLA and TCR-CMV co-occurrence was scored with hypergeometric tests, and a repertoire-size bias correction was applied to TCR pairs. To estimate false discovery rates, a later analysis permuted the HLA or CMV assignments 20 times. In a later analysis, co-occurring TCRs were grouped with DBSCAN, and TCRdist sequence similarity was added when clustering was performed within HLA-allele-positive subsets. Repertoires with fewer than 30,000 or more than 120,000 public chains were left out of co-occurrence clustering, as were several repertoires with anomalous nucleotide sharing. TCRdb took this table from immuneACCESS and kept in-frame rearrangements with V and J called. Such tables lack part of the clones; where checked against another copy, unresolved V genes explain under half of the gap, and the rest is unexplained. Clone size and the V and J calls come from that table; the DNA yielded D and trimming. Across this sample there are 95,000 to 150,000 clones, with around 85% seen only once. Together, the top ten hold 2% to 2.5% of the sample.

Rearrangement joined TRBV7-6 to TRBJ2-2; the junction holds 11 bases that match TRBD2. The clonotype originates from a man under 40 in good health and CMV-seronegative. The sample taken for sequencing was PBMCs. CDR3 region: CASSRELAGVVGELFF. DNA sequence: TGTGCCAGCAGCCGTGAACTAGCGGGGGTGGTCGGGGAGCTGTTTTTT.